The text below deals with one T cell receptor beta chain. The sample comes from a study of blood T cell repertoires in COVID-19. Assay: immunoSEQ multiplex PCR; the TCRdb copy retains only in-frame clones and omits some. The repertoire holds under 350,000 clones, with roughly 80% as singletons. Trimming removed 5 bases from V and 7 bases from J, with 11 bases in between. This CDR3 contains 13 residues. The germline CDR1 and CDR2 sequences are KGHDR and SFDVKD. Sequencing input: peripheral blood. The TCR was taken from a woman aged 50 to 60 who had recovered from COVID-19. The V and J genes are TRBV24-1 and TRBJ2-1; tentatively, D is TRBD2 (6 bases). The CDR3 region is CATSVGGLNEQFF. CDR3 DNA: TGTGCCACCAGTGTGGGGGGTTTGAATGAGCAGTTCTTC.